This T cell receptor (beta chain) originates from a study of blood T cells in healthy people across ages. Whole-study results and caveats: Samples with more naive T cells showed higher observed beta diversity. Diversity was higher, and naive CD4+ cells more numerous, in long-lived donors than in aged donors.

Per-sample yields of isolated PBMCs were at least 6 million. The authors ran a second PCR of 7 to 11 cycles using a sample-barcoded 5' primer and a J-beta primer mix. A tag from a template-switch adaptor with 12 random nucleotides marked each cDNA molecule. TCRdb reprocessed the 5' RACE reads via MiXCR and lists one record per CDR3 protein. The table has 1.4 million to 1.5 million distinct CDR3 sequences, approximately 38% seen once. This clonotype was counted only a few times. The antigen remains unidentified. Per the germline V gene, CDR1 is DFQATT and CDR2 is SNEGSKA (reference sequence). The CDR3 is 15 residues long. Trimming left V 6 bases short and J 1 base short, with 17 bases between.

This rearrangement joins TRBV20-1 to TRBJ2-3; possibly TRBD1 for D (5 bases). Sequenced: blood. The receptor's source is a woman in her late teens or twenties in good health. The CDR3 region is CSALRPQGGTDTQYF. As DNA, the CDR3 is TGCAGTGCCCTCCGACCGCAAGGGGGCACAGATACGCAGTATTTT.